The 29 T cell receptor beta chains below all came from one sample that was sequenced in a study of blood T cell repertoires in COVID-19. Clones were read by immunoSEQ multiplex PCR, and TCRdb kept only the in-frame ones, dropping some. The repertoire holds over 150,000 clones, with roughly 87% as singletons. Sequencing used peripheral blood. The receptor set was obtained from an older woman with COVID-19, enrolled during active disease.

The V call is TRBV28, the J call TRBJ2-1, with 13 positions matching TRBD2. The CDR3 has 16 residues. CDR1 MDHEN and CDR2 SYDVKM come from the germline V gene. The V gene end was trimmed by 4 bases and the J gene end by 6 bases; junction bases not matched to a gene: 6. The CDR3 spells CASSSGTSGASNEQFF. The CDR3 DNA reads as TGTGCCAGCAGTTCAGGGACTAGCGGGGCTTCCAATGAGCAGTTCTTC.

The chain recombines TRBV7-2 with TRBJ2-6; D is unresolved. Germline CDR1 is SGHTA and CDR2 is FQGNSA. Trimming cost V 3 bases and J 0 bases, with 9 bases left between them. This CDR3 has 16 amino acids. CDR3 in amino acids: CASSLARTSGANVLTF. The CDR3 nucleotides are TGTGCCAGCAGCTTGGCCCGAACCTCTGGGGCCAACGTCCTGACTTTC.

This clone has only a few counts. V is TRBV24-1 and J is TRBJ2-5, with D unclear. The CDR3 has 15 residues. From germline, CDR1 is KGHDR and CDR2 SFDVKD. The V end was cut by 2 bases, the J end by 2 bases, with 11 bases between. The CDR3 spells CATSDSSRPQETQYF. As DNA, the CDR3 is TGTGCCACCAGTGATTCCTCTAGACCTCAAGAGACCCAGTACTTC.

V gene TRBV7-9 combines with J gene TRBJ2-5; no clear D. V lost 5 bases, J lost 5 bases, and 9 bases lay in between. The CDR3 contains 12 residues. CDR1 and CDR2 (germline): SEHNR, FQNEAQ (reference sequence). Here the CDR3 reads CASSPQTETQYF. The DNA for the CDR3 is TGTGCCAGCAGCCCACAAACGGAGACCCAGTACTTC.

V usage is TRBV9 and J usage is TRBJ2-5; a weak D match, TRBD2 (6 bases). This CDR3 comprises 15 residues. Germline-derived CDR1 and CDR2 are SGDLS and YYNGEE. Trimming removed 0 bases at V and 5 bases at J, with 14 bases between. The CDR3 region is CASSVEEGWWETQYF. Here the CDR3 DNA reads TGTGCCAGCAGCGTAGAGGAGGGCTGGTGGGAGACCCAGTACTTC.

This clone was seen more than once but under ten times. This chain connects TRBV30 to TRBJ2-2, with TRBD2 matching 9 bases. Losses at the gene ends were 6 bases for V and 6 bases for J; bases not matched to a gene: 11. The length of the CDR3 is 15 residues. From germline, CDR1 is GTSNPN and CDR2 SVGIG (reference sequence). The CDR3 region has the DNA TGTGCCTGCCCCTCCGGGACTAGCAAGGCCGGGGAGCTGTTTTTT. It translates to CACPSGTSKAGELFF. The complete variable domain, with remaining parts taken from reference TRBV30 and TRBJ2-2, reads SQTIHQWPATLVQPVGSPLSLECTVEGTSNPNLYWYRQAAGRGLQLLFYSVGIGQISSEVPQNLSASRPQDRQFILSSKKLLLSDSGFYLCACPSGTSKAGELFFGEGSRLTVL.

The genes are TRBV7-2 and TRBJ2-1; 8 nucleotides line up with TRBD2. Germline V gene data show CDR1 as SGHTA and CDR2 as FQGNSA. V lost 7 bases and J lost 10; bases outside the gene matches: 12. This CDR3 has 14 residues. The chain's CDR3 is CASKLRNIAGEQFF. CDR3 nucleotide sequence: TGTGCCAGCAAACTCCGTAATATAGCGGGAGAGCAGTTCTTC.

The V call is TRBV7-2, the J call TRBJ2-2; D is unresolved. Per germline, CDR1 SGHTA and CDR2 FQGNSA. The CDR3 totals 14 residues. Trimming stripped 5 bases from V and 5 bases from J, with 12 bases between. The CDR3, as DNA: TGTGCCAGCAGCCCCCAGTCGATGACCGGGGAGCTGTTTTTT. It yields the protein CASSPQSMTGELFF. The variable domain in full, with the rest retrieved from reference TRBV7-2 and TRBJ2-2, is GAGVSQSPSNKVTEKGKDVELRCDPISGHTALYWYRQSLGQGLEFLIYFQGNSAPDKSGLPSDRFSAERTGGSVSTLTIQRTQQEDSAVYLCASSPQSMTGELFFGEGSRLTVL.

A single count supports this clone. J is TRBJ1-5 and V is TRBV30; a weak D match, TRBD1 (5 bases). This CDR3 comprises 16 residues. V lost 0 bases, J lost 4 bases, and 16 bases lay in between. Germline CDR1 and CDR2: GTSNPN and SVGIG (reference sequence). CDR3: CAWSVLRGRANQPQHF. The CDR3 coding sequence is TGTGCCTGGAGTGTACTCCGGGGGAGGGCGAATCAGCCCCAGCATTTT.

The rearrangement links TRBV7-9 to TRBJ2-7, with TRBD2 identical over 8 bases. This CDR3 has 17 residues. V lost 5 bases and J lost 4; bases outside the gene matches: 16. Germline CDR1 SEHNR, CDR2 FQNEAQ (reference sequence). This CDR3 reads CASSPGAGTSVAYEQYF. The CDR3 coding sequence is TGTGCCAGCAGCCCAGGGGCCGGGACTAGTGTGGCGTACGAGCAGTACTTC.

The V call is TRBV10-3, the J call TRBJ2-1; TRBD2 might be the D (5 bases). The ends were cut back, 10 bases at V and 8 bases at J, with 21 bases in the middle. There are 14 residues in the CDR3. CDR1 and CDR2 from the germline V gene are ENHRY and SYGVKD. The CDR3 DNA reads as TGTGCCACCTCTCGGGAAATAGCAATTCATGAGCAGTTCTTC. Translation: CATSREIAIHEQFF.

V and J are TRBV5-1 and TRBJ2-3; 9 bases map to TRBD1. CDR1 is SGHRS and CDR2 is YFSETQ in the germline V gene. This CDR3 is built from 14 residues. V gave up 4 bases and J gave up 1 base; unmatched junction bases: 1. In DNA form, the CDR3 reads TGCGCCAGCAGCCGGGACAGGGGCACAGATACGCAGTATTTT. Protein sequence: CASSRDRGTDTQYF.

This chain joins TRBV7-9 and TRBJ2-1, with 14 bases aligning to TRBD2. Trimming took 6 bases from V and 7 from J; bases not matched to a gene: 2. The length of the CDR3 is 14 residues. CDR1 and CDR2 from the germline V gene are SEHNR and FQNEAQ (reference sequence). The CDR3 DNA sequence: TGTGCCAGCAGGGGACTAGCGGGAGTAAATGAGCAGTTCTTC. Its protein product is CASRGLAGVNEQFF.

This clone was seen only once. This chain links TRBV3-1 (or the pseudogene TRBV3-2) with TRBJ1-6; D gene uncertain. The length of the CDR3 is 15 residues. V dropped 4 bases and J dropped 5 bases, with 12 bases sitting between them. Germline CDR1 LGHDT, CDR2 YNNKEL (reference sequence). CDR3 sequence reads: CASSPPGCHNSPLHF. The CDR3 DNA is TGTGCCAGCAGCCCTCCGGGGTGCCATAATTCACCCCTCCACTTT.

This clone was counted between two and nine times. The V gene is TRBV7-3, the J gene TRBJ2-3; TRBD2 aligns across 14 bases. Germline CDR1 SGHTA, CDR2 FQGTGA. The CDR3 is 19 amino acids. J was trimmed by 4 bases and V by 6 bases; bases with no gene match: 15. The CDR3 coding sequence is TGTGCCAGCAGGGCCGGGACTAGCGGGAGACCGGGAGGTGCAGATACGCAGTATTTT. Its protein product is CASRAGTSGRPGGADTQYF.

V and J are TRBV30 and TRBJ2-1; no definite D call. CDR3 length equals 14 residues. V lost 2 bases and J 0 bases, leaving 8 bases between the germline ends. The V gene's germline CDR1 is GTSNPN and CDR2 SVGIG (reference sequence). The CDR3 sequence: CAWSLSHSYNEQFF. Written as DNA, the CDR3 is TGTGCCTGGAGTCTTAGTCACTCCTACAATGAGCAGTTCTTC.

In this sample, this clone turned up once. No conserved phenylalanine or tryptophan is present at the end of the CDR3, so a read error is the likely explanation. Because the CDR3's place on the DNA is in doubt, the DNA is left out and the CDR3 is given as listed by TCRdb. The chain links TRBV20-1 to TRBJ1-1. CDR1 DFQATT and CDR2 SNEGSKA come from the germline V gene (reference sequence). Counting both end residues, the CDR3 totals 11 amino acids. This CDR3 reads CSARDRGSSVV.

The chain has TRBV20-1 and TRBJ2-7; D ambiguous. The CDR3 consists of 11 residues. The germline V gene encodes CDR1 DFQATT and CDR2 SNEGSKA (reference sequence). With 5 bases removed from V and 3 bases from J, the gap between germline ends came to 8 bases. CDR3 nucleotides: TGCAGTGCTCCCTTCCTCTACGAGCAGTACTTC. This translates into CSAPFLYEQYF.

The chain recombines TRBV19 with TRBJ2-3; 10 positions match TRBD2. Germline trimming cut 5 bases from V and 4 bases from J; bases unmatched to any gene: 9. CDR3 length: 16 amino acids. Germline CDR1 is LNHDA and CDR2 is SQIVND (reference sequence). The CDR3 protein is CASSSTSGAAPDTQYF. The CDR3 nucleotides read TGTGCCAGTAGTTCTACTAGCGGGGCCGCCCCAGATACGCAGTATTTT.

The chain joins TRBV7-2 to TRBJ2-5; 12 nucleotides agree with TRBD2. The CDR3 is made up of 16 amino acids. With 3 bases clipped from V and 2 bases from J, the junction kept 4 bases outside the gene matches. Per germline, CDR1 SGHTA and CDR2 FQGNSA. The CDR3 region is CASSLLAGGGQETQYF. CDR3 sequence (DNA): TGTGCCAGCAGCTTGCTAGCGGGAGGGGGACAAGAGACCCAGTACTTC.

The V and J genes are TRBV6-6 and TRBJ1-2; D not certain. CDR1 is MNHNY and CDR2 is SVGAGI in the germline V gene (reference sequence). This CDR3 contains 13 residues. V was pared by 4 bases and J by 5 bases, with 11 bases between. The CDR3 DNA reads TGTGCCAGCAGTTTCTCACAGATTTATGGCTACACCTTC. It translates to CASSFSQIYGYTF.

The chain employs TRBV19 and TRBJ2-7, with D possibly being TRBD2 (6 bases). Germline V gene lookup returns CDR1 LNHDA and CDR2 SQIVND (reference sequence). The CDR3 extends over 15 amino acids. Trimming shortened V by 6 bases and J by 4 bases, and 19 bases separated the two germline ends. In DNA form, the CDR3 reads TGTGCCAGTAGCCCCCCGGGCGGGATGTTTTACGAGCAGTACTTC. It translates to CASSPPGGMFYEQYF.

This chain uses TRBV28 with TRBJ2-3; tentative D call: TRBD1 (7 bases). V lost 5 bases and J lost 0, with 27 bases in between. This CDR3 is 20 amino acids long. Germline V gene data show CDR1 as MDHEN and CDR2 as SYDVKM. CDR3 sequence (DNA): TGTGCCAGCAGTCATCTGGGGAGGACAGGTGGGACCCCTAGCACAGATACGCAGTATTTT. Amino acids: CASSHLGRTGGTPSTDTQYF.

The V gene is TRBV14, the J gene TRBJ2-3, with 8 bases aligning to TRBD2. The CDR3 spans 16 residues. Unmatched junction bases numbered 9, after V lost 4 bases and J lost 3 bases. Germline-derived CDR1 and CDR2 are SGHDN and FVKESK. CDR3 nucleotide sequence: TGTGCCAGCAGCCCTTTCAGCGGGAGTCGTACAGATACGCAGTATTTT. As protein: CASSPFSGSRTDTQYF.

As for this clone: A single base is all that separates this from a far larger clone, so a read error is likely. This chain connects TRBV7-8 to TRBJ2-1, with 9 bases that match TRBD2. The CDR3 extends over 15 amino acids. V lost 5 bases and J lost 0; bases outside the gene matches: 2. Germline values: CDR1 SGHVS, CDR2 FQNEAQ. The CDR3, as DNA: TGTGCCAGCAGCCTTAGCGGGAGCTCCTACAATGAGCAGTTCTTC. Translated, it gives CASSLSGSSYNEQFF.

This chain connects TRBV28 to TRBJ1-2; a possible D gene is TRBD1 (6 bases). The germline gives CDR1 MDHEN, CDR2 SYDVKM. The CDR3 is made up of 15 amino acids. V was pared by 7 bases and J by 3 bases, with 18 bases between. The CDR3, as DNA: TGTGCCAGCACCTTCGGGGGGGCTAAGGACTATGGCTACACCTTC. Translated: CASTFGGAKDYGYTF.

The chain combines TRBV7-2 with TRBJ1-6, with 8 bases that match TRBD1. After removal of 2 bases from V and 10 bases from J, the junction contained 7 bases not matched to a gene. The germline V gene encodes CDR1 SGHTA and CDR2 FQGNSA. CDR3 size: 15 residues. CDR3 amino acids: CASSLQQGAESPLHF. The CDR3 coding sequence is TGTGCCAGCAGCTTACAGCAGGGGGCGGAATCACCCCTCCACTTT. Drawing the rest from reference TRBV7-2 and TRBJ1-6, the complete variable domain is GAGVSQSPSNKVTEKGKDVELRCDPISGHTALYWYRQSLGQGLEFLIYFQGNSAPDKSGLPSDRFSAERTGGSVSTLTIQRTQQEDSAVYLCASSLQQGAESPLHFGNGTRLTVT.

This chain connects TRBV30 to TRBJ1-6; D is uncertain. Germline assignment: CDR1 GTSNPN and CDR2 SVGIG (reference sequence). V gave up 1 base and J gave up 7 bases, with 5 bases separating them. The CDR3 is made up of 12 amino acids. Here the CDR3 reads CAWSGRNSPLHF. The CDR3 bases are TGTGCCTGGAGTGGCAGAAATTCACCCCTCCACTTT.

The J gene is TRBJ1-2, the V gene TRBV5-4; 7 bases are a match to TRBD1. Per germline, CDR1 SGHNT and CDR2 YYREEE (reference sequence). CDR3 size: 14 residues. Trimming removed 5 bases from V and 5 bases from J; junction bases left unmatched: 9. The CDR3 coding sequence is TGTGCCAGCAGTCGGGACAGCTCTACTTATGGCTACACCTTC. It codes for CASSRDSSTYGYTF. The full variable domain, completed using reference TRBV5-4 and TRBJ1-2, is ETGVTQSPTHLIKTRGQQVTLRCSSQSGHNTVSWYQQALGQGPQFIFQYYREEENGRGNFPPRFSGLQFPNYSSELNVNALELDDSALYLCASSRDSSTYGYTFGSGTRLTVV.